These T cell receptor beta chains were read from a single sample in a study of early T cells in non-severe SARS-CoV-2 infection. TCRdb re-analysed the 5' RACE reads in MiXCR, keeping a single row per CDR3 protein. The sample holds 80,000 or so distinct CDR3 sequences, about 16% seen once. Sequencing input: whole blood. The receptors come from an adult who was a healthcare worker with PCR-confirmed SARS-CoV-2 infection or an uninfected control (not recorded which). The CDR3 runs from the conserved cysteine through the conserved F or W. D genes are given only for firm matches. The size of a clone is reported for some rows only, either as once, few or many, or as a class for expanded clones.

clone size: -
J gene: TRBJ2-1
D gene: TRBD2
V gene: TRBV9
CDR3 DNA: TGTGCCAGCAGCGTAGTCCCCGTAGCGGGGGGGCTCAATGAGCAGTTCTTC
CDR3 protein: CASSVVPVAGGLNEQFF

clone size: -
J gene: TRBJ2-3
D gene: TRBD1
V gene: TRBV5-8
CDR3 DNA: TGTGCCAGCAGCAGTACAGGGGGAGCCACAGATACGCAGTATTTT
CDR3 protein: CASSSTGGATDTQYF

clone size: -
J gene: TRBJ1-2
D gene: -
V gene: TRBV29-1
CDR3 DNA: TGCAGCATATCGGGGGACGCTCGGGGCTACACCTTC
CDR3 protein: CSISGDARGYTF

clone size: once
J gene: TRBJ1-2
D gene: -
V gene: TRBV19
CDR3 DNA: TGTGCCAGTAGTACATGGGACCCCCAAGCGTCCGGCTATGGCTACACCTTC
CDR3 protein: CASSTWDPQASGYGYTF

clone size: few
J gene: TRBJ1-1
D gene: -
V gene: TRBV6-6
CDR3 DNA: TGTGCCAGCGGAAACACTGAAGCTTTCTTT
CDR3 protein: CASGNTEAFF

clone size: few
J gene: TRBJ2-6
D gene: -
V gene: TRBV4-3
CDR3 DNA: TGCGCCAGCAGCCTTTTCTCCAGGGGGGCCGGGGCCAACGTCCTGACTTTC
CDR3 protein: CASSLFSRGAGANVLTF

clone size: -
J gene: TRBJ1-1
D gene: TRBD1
V gene: TRBV10-3
CDR3 DNA: TGTGCCATCAAGGGACAGGGGGCGAACACTGAAGCTTTCTTT
CDR3 protein: CAIKGQGANTEAFF

clone size: many
J gene: TRBJ1-5
D gene: TRBD1
V gene: TRBV18
CDR3 DNA: TGTGCCAGCTCACCCGTCCCGGGACAGGATCAGCCCCAGCATTTT
CDR3 protein: CASSPVPGQDQPQHF

clone size: -
J gene: TRBJ2-3
D gene: -
V gene: TRBV5-1
CDR3 DNA: TGCGCCAGCAGCTCAAACCCCCAGCCGGGCACAGATACGCAGTATTTT
CDR3 protein: CASSSNPQPGTDTQYF

clone size: many
J gene: TRBJ1-3
D gene: -
V gene: TRBV29-1
CDR3 DNA: TGCAGCGTTTCCTCGACCGCAGTCTCTGGAAACACCATATATTTT
CDR3 protein: CSVSSTAVSGNTIYF

clone size: few
J gene: TRBJ2-1
D gene: TRBD2
V gene: TRBV3-1
CDR3 DNA: TGTGCCAGCAGCCAAGTTCGGACTAGCGGGCGGAGCTCCTACAATGAGCAGTTCTTC
CDR3 protein: CASSQVRTSGRSSYNEQFF

clone size: -
J gene: TRBJ2-4
D gene: -
V gene: TRBV29-1
CDR3 DNA: TGCAGCATCAATCGCCGGGAAAACCAAAACATTCAGTACTTC
CDR3 protein: CSINRRENQNIQYF

clone size: few
J gene: TRBJ1-1
D gene: TRBD1
V gene: TRBV4-1
CDR3 DNA: TGCGCCAGCAGCCAGGTCGGGGGACAGGGGAACACTGAAGCTTTCTTT
CDR3 protein: CASSQVGGQGNTEAFF

clone size: many
J gene: TRBJ1-5
D gene: -
V gene: TRBV7-2
CDR3 DNA: TGTGCCAGCAGCTTAGGTCGCCCAGGGGTCTTGTACCAGCCCCAGCATTTT
CDR3 protein: CASSLGRPGVLYQPQHF

clone size: -
J gene: TRBJ1-1
D gene: -
V gene: TRBV7-9
CDR3 DNA: TGTGCCAGCGGACCTGGACATAACACTGAAGCTTTCTTT
CDR3 protein: CASGPGHNTEAFF

clone size: -
J gene: TRBJ1-5
D gene: TRBD1
V gene: TRBV27
CDR3 DNA: TGTGCCAGCAGTGGACAGGGGAGCCAGCCCCAGCATTTT
CDR3 protein: CASSGQGSQPQHF

clone size: -
J gene: TRBJ1-2
D gene: -
V gene: TRBV4-1
CDR3 DNA: TGCGCCAGCAGCCAAGGGCATCAGGGTAGCTATGGCTACACCTTC
CDR3 protein: CASSQGHQGSYGYTF

clone size: -
J gene: TRBJ2-3
D gene: TRBD2
V gene: TRBV7-3
CDR3 DNA: TGTGCCAGCGGAGCGGGAATCACAGATACGCAGTATTTT
CDR3 protein: CASGAGITDTQYF

clone size: few
J gene: TRBJ1-2
D gene: -
V gene: TRBV28
CDR3 DNA: TGTGCCAGCAACAAGGGTCTCTGGGACTATGGCTACACCTTC
CDR3 protein: CASNKGLWDYGYTF

clone size: -
J gene: TRBJ1-5
D gene: -
V gene: TRBV29-1
CDR3 DNA: TGCAGCGCTGGGGAGGGAGGGAATCAGCCCCAGCATTTT
CDR3 protein: CSAGEGGNQPQHF

clone size: -
J gene: TRBJ2-7
D gene: TRBD1
V gene: TRBV9
CDR3 DNA: TGTGCCAGCAGCCTAAGGGGGGACAGGGGTTACGAGCAGTACTTC
CDR3 protein: CASSLRGDRGYEQYF

clone size: few
J gene: TRBJ2-2
D gene: TRBD2
V gene: TRBV5-4
CDR3 DNA: TGTGCCAGCAGAGTAGCGGGGGGAGTCACCGGGGAGCTGTTTTTT
CDR3 protein: CASRVAGGVTGELFF

clone size: few
J gene: TRBJ2-3
D gene: -
V gene: TRBV25-1
CDR3 DNA: TGTGCCAGCAGTGAGTGGGACTTTAGGTCAGATACGCAGTATTTT
CDR3 protein: CASSEWDFRSDTQYF

clone size: -
J gene: TRBJ2-5
D gene: -
V gene: TRBV5-1
CDR3 DNA: TGCGCCAGCAGCTTGCCGAAGGGGCAAGAGACCCAGTACTTC
CDR3 protein: CASSLPKGQETQYF

clone size: few
J gene: TRBJ2-5
D gene: TRBD1
V gene: TRBV12-3/TRBV12-4
CDR3 DNA: TGTGCCAGCAGTTTAGGGACAGGGTGGAAGACCCAGTACTTC
CDR3 protein: CASSLGTGWKTQYF

clone size: -
J gene: TRBJ1-1
D gene: -
V gene: TRBV18
CDR3 DNA: TGTGCCAGCTCACCGGGTCAGTCCCACACTGAAGCTTTCTTT
CDR3 protein: CASSPGQSHTEAFF

clone size: few
J gene: TRBJ2-6
D gene: -
V gene: TRBV14
CDR3 DNA: TGTGCCAGCAGCGTGAGGAGCTCTGGGGCCAACGTCCTGACTTTC
CDR3 protein: CASSVRSSGANVLTF

clone size: -
J gene: TRBJ2-1
D gene: TRBD2
V gene: TRBV4-2
CDR3 DNA: TGTGCCAGCAGCCAAGCTAGCGGGACTGATTCCGATCCTTTCTACAATGAGCAGTTCTTC
CDR3 protein: CASSQASGTDSDPFYNEQFF

clone size: many
J gene: TRBJ2-7
D gene: TRBD1
V gene: TRBV6-1
CDR3 DNA: TGTGCCAGCGAGGACAGGGGCGTCGAGCAGTACTTC
CDR3 protein: CASEDRGVEQYF